This entry lists 20 T cell receptor beta chains sequenced from one sample in a study of blood T cell repertoires in COVID-19. Generated by immunoSEQ multiplex PCR, the TCRdb table keeps only in-frame clones and is missing some. Among under 150,000 clones listed, roughly 90% were seen once. Sequencing was done on a sample of peripheral blood. These receptors all come from a woman in her 70s who had recovered from COVID-19.

The genes are TRBV3-1 (or the pseudogene TRBV3-2) and TRBJ1-1, with D perhaps matching TRBD1 (6 bases). CDR3 size: 15 residues. In germline, CDR1 is LGHDT, CDR2 YNNKEL (reference sequence). Trimming removed 4 bases from V and 1 base from J, with 13 bases in between. The CDR3 reads CASSRDGQPNTEAFF. The DNA for the CDR3 is TGTGCCAGCAGCCGGGACGGACAGCCGAACACTGAAGCTTTCTTT.

The table lists this clone with a count of one. The chain recombines TRBV7-9 with TRBJ1-4; TRBD1 matches at 7 bases. After removal of 4 bases from V and 4 bases from J, the junction contained 6 bases not matched to a gene. The CDR3 has 15 amino acids. The germline V gene encodes CDR1 SEHNR and CDR2 FQNEAQ (reference sequence). The CDR3 sequence: CASSSTGQVNEKLFF. Written as DNA, the CDR3 is TGTGCCAGCAGCTCCACCGGACAGGTTAATGAAAAACTGTTTTTT.

The chain is built from TRBV5-1 and TRBJ2-3, with 7 bases fitting TRBD1. The germline V gene has CDR1 SGHRS and CDR2 YFSETQ. The V segment lost 2 bases and the J segment 0 bases; nucleotides outside the gene matches: 3. The CDR3 loop spans 15 amino acids. The CDR3 sequence is CASSFNRGSTDTQYF. CDR3 bases: TGCGCCAGCAGCTTCAACAGGGGTAGCACAGATACGCAGTATTTT.

This chain links TRBV24-1 with TRBJ2-7; 7 positions match TRBD2. The CDR3 contains 14 residues. V was clipped by 0 bases and J by 7 bases; unmatched bases: 5. Germline CDR1 and CDR2: KGHDR and SFDVKD. The CDR3 sequence: CATSDLLRGGEQYF. The CDR3 nucleotides read TGTGCCACCAGTGATTTGCTCCGGGGAGGGGAGCAGTACTTC.

The V and J genes are TRBV28 and TRBJ2-5, with 7 bases fitting TRBD1. The germline gives CDR1 MDHEN, CDR2 SYDVKM. This CDR3 is built from 15 residues. Trimming cost V 7 bases and J 2 bases; bases outside gene matches: 10. Here the CDR3 DNA reads TGTGCCAGCAAAACCGGGACAGTCGGACAAGAGACCCAGTACTTC. Residues: CASKTGTVGQETQYF.

The J gene is TRBJ2-7, the V gene TRBV27; 8 bases match TRBD1. CDR3 size: 14 residues. V trimming: 0 bases; J trimming: 6 bases; junction bases outside the gene matches: 4. Germline assignment: CDR1 MNHEY and CDR2 SMNVEV (reference sequence). Here the CDR3 reads CASSLSHRGSEQYF. The CDR3 nucleotides are TGTGCCAGCAGTTTATCGCACAGGGGGAGCGAGCAGTACTTC.

This clone has more than one count but fewer than ten. The rearrangement joins TRBV6-6 to TRBJ2-1, with TRBD1 matching over 11 bases. Looked up from germline, CDR1 is MNHNY and CDR2 is SVGAGI (reference sequence). There are 15 residues in the CDR3. V trimming: 8 bases; J trimming: 10 bases; junction bases outside the gene matches: 13. The CDR3, as DNA: TGTGCCAGCCGGGGGTCCCGGGGACAGGGGGTCGAGCAGTTCTTC. Protein sequence: CASRGSRGQGVEQFF.

V is TRBV6-4 and J is TRBJ2-2; 7 bases fit TRBD1. V lost 10 bases to trimming and J lost 5 bases; unmatched junction nucleotides: 10. The germline V gene encodes CDR1 MRHNA and CDR2 SNTAGT. This CDR3 is built from 14 residues. Written as DNA, the CDR3 is TGTGCCACCAGACGACAGGGCCAAACCGGGGAGCTGTTTTTT. Translation gives CATRRQGQTGELFF.

This rearrangement joins TRBV4-2 to TRBJ2-7; 10 nucleotides align to TRBD1. Germline V lookup: CDR1 LGHNA, CDR2 YNFKEQ. This CDR3 has 15 amino acids. Losses at the gene ends were 1 base for V and 3 bases for J; bases not matched to a gene: 3. The CDR3 region is CASSQGGDRGYEQYF. Here the CDR3 DNA reads TGTGCCAGCAGCCAAGGGGGGGACAGGGGCTACGAGCAGTACTTC.

The chain recombines TRBV18 with TRBJ2-3; no clear D gene. V was shortened by 2 bases and J by 2 bases, with 11 bases between the two germline ends. CDR3 length: 15 residues. Germline lookup yields CDR1 KGHSH and CDR2 LQKENI. CDR3 nucleotide sequence: TGTGCCAGCTCACCAACTCCTCTATCCACAGATACGCAGTATTTT. Amino acids: CASSPTPLSTDTQYF.

This clone was seen a handful of times. The chain combines TRBV9 with TRBJ2-7; 8 bases are a match to TRBD2. This CDR3 spans 16 amino acids. Trimming at V came to 2 bases and at J to 2 bases, leaving 9 bases not matched to a gene. The germline V gene encodes CDR1 SGDLS and CDR2 YYNGEE. For the CDR3, the DNA is TGTGCCAGCAGCGTCGCCCTTAGCGGGAACCCCTACGAGCAGTACTTC. Translated, it gives CASSVALSGNPYEQYF. The full variable domain, rest sourced from reference TRBV9 and TRBJ2-7, is DSGVTQTPKHLITATGQRVTLRCSPRSGDLSVYWYQQSLDQGLQFLIQYYNGEERAKGNILERFSAQQFPDLHSELNLSSLELGDSALYFCASSVALSGNPYEQYFGPGTRLTVT.

The chain links TRBV24-1 to TRBJ2-5; 10 bases line up with TRBD2. The CDR3 spans 13 residues. With V trimmed by 9 bases and J by 5 bases, 5 bases remained unmatched. Germline CDR1 is KGHDR and CDR2 is SFDVKD. The CDR3 loop reads CATSAGGVETQYF. The CDR3 DNA follows: TGTGCCACCTCAGCGGGAGGGGTGGAGACCCAGTACTTC.

This chain uses TRBV5-4 with TRBJ1-1; 10 bases agree with TRBD1. The germline V gene has CDR1 SGHNT and CDR2 YYREEE (reference sequence). The CDR3 extends over 14 amino acids. Trimming removed 4 bases from V and 7 bases from J; junction bases left unmatched: 7. CDR3 sequence reads: CASSLRTGGREAFF. For the CDR3, the DNA is TGTGCCAGCAGCCTCCGGACAGGGGGGCGTGAAGCTTTCTTT.

The V call is TRBV12-3 or TRBV12-4, the J call TRBJ2-7, with 9 bases aligning to TRBD1. This CDR3 is built from 13 residues. The V and J ends lost 6 bases and 5 bases, in that order; junction bases with no gene match: 5. The CDR3 nucleotides read TGTGCCAGCAGACAGGGGGCGAGAGACGAGCAGTACTTC. It is translated as CASRQGARDEQYF.

This clone was seen a few times. The chain employs TRBV7-3 and TRBJ2-3; D might be TRBD1 (6 bases). This CDR3 is 15 amino acids long. The germline V gene encodes CDR1 SGHTA and CDR2 FQGTGA. V was pared by 2 bases and J by 2 bases, with 11 bases between. DNA for the CDR3: TGTGCCAGCAGCTTAGGGCAGGGGAACACAGATACGCAGTATTTT. Translating gives CASSLGQGNTDTQYF.

V gene TRBV28 combines with J gene TRBJ2-2, with a tentative D call TRBD2 (6 bases). Germline loops: CDR1 MDHEN, CDR2 SYDVKM. The V and J ends lost 7 bases and 5 bases respectively, with 17 bases between them. This CDR3 is 15 amino acids long. CDR3 protein: CASTPGPGVTGELFF. The CDR3 nucleotides are TGTGCCAGCACCCCGGGGCCGGGGGTGACCGGGGAGCTGTTTTTT.

The V gene is TRBV10-3, the J gene TRBJ2-5; TRBD2 matches at 8 bases. The germline CDR1 and CDR2 sequences are ENHRY and SYGVKD. Trimming removed 8 bases from V and 4 bases from J; junction bases left unmatched: 9. This CDR3 is built from 14 residues. The CDR3 coding sequence is TGTGCCATCGGCCAACGGGGGGGCGGAGAGACCCAGTACTTC. As protein: CAIGQRGGGETQYF.

This clone is a singleton in its sample. The chain carries TRBV7-3 and TRBJ2-7, with 9 bases lining up with TRBD1. This CDR3 region has 13 residues. Germline assignment: CDR1 SGHTA and CDR2 FQGTGA. Trimming at V came to 5 bases and at J to 2 bases, leaving 1 base not matched to a gene. The CDR3 is CASSRDRAYEQYF. The CDR3 region has the DNA TGTGCCAGCAGCCGGGACAGGGCCTACGAGCAGTACTTC.

The V and J genes are TRBV5-4 and TRBJ1-2, with D unclear. V gave up 2 bases and J gave up 0 bases, with 5 bases separating them. CDR1 is SGHNT and CDR2 is YYREEE in the germline V gene (reference sequence). The CDR3 contains 13 residues. The CDR3 loop reads CASSFPTNYGYTF. CDR3 sequence (DNA): TGTGCCAGCAGCTTCCCTACTAACTATGGCTACACCTTC.

The chain recombines TRBV5-1 with TRBJ2-5; D is ambiguous. This CDR3 is 12 amino acids long. Germline lookup yields CDR1 SGHRS and CDR2 YFSETQ. V was pared by 4 bases and J by 4 bases, with 8 bases between. The CDR3 DNA reads as TGCGCCAGCAGCGTCCAATCAGAGACCCAGTACTTC. This translates into CASSVQSETQYF.